This T cell receptor beta chain was documented in a study of PD-L1 blockade in urothelial cancer. On the study more broadly: Men with urothelial cancer arising in the bladder made up about 85% of the roughly 30 patients. Researchers found blood samples held a median of approximately 150,000 T cells.

Here immunoSEQ multiplex PCR was the method, and the copy in TCRdb shows in-frame clones only, minus some. The table has tens of thousands of clones, roughly 84% seen once. Germline V gives CDR1 SGHRS, CDR2 YFSETQ. Trimming cost V 4 bases and J 8 bases, with 15 bases left between them. The CDR3 totals 13 residues. Described time point: pretreatment peripheral blood. Anywhere from 1 to 8 samples came from each patient, spanning pretreatment and on-treatment. The material sequenced was PBMCs, taken around atezolizumab (anti-PD-L1) treatment. The sequence was collected from a woman between 65 and 79 years old with urothelial cancer. The chain carries TRBV5-1 and TRBJ1-1, with TRBD1 as a possible D gene (6 bases). The chain's CDR3 is CASSQLQGLEAFF. The CDR3, as DNA: TGCGCCAGCAGCCAACTACAGGGCTTAGAAGCTTTCTTT.